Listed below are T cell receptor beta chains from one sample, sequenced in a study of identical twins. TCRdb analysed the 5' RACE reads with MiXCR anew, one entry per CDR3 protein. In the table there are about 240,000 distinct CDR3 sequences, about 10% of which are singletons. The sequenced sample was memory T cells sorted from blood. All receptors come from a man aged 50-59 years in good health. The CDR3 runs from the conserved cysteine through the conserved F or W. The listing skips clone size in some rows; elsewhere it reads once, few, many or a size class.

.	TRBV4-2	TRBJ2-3	CASSQDPGQGARDTQYF
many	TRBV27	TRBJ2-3	CASSLYLRRLGEGTDTQYF
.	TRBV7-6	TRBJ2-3	CASSLRTGGEDTQYF
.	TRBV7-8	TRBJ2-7	CASSLEGTSKYEQYF
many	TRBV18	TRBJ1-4	CASSFGRGREKLFF
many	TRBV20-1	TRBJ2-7	CSATRQGGNSYEQYF
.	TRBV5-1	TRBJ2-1	CASTRGLTGDEQFF
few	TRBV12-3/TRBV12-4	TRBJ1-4	CASSKDPSTNEKLFF
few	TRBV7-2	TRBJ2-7	CASSQAPGQAAYEQYF
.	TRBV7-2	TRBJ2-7	CASSRHWQNYEQYF
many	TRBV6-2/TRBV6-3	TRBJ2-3	CASSYGLSTDTQYF
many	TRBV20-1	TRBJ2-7	CSARDSGRAYEQYF
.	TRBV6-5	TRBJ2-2	CASSYRGQNTGELFF
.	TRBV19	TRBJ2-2	CASNSPRGTGELFF
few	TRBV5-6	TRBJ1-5	CASSRINQPQHF
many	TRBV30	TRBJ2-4	CAWSVGFGRAKNIQYF
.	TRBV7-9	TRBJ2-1	CASSSNSGPSYNEQFF
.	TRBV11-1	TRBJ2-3	CASSFIFGGWTSTDTQYF
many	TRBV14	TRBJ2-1	CASSQDWGRGLDNEQFF
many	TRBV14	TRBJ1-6	CASSQFGNYNSPLHF
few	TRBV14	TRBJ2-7	CASSARTSAEQYF
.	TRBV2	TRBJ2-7	CASSKTPGQGFYEQYF
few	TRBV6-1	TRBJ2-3	CASSEMIAADTQYF
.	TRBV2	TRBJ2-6	CASSSDYSGANVLTF
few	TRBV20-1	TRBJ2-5	CSAGLLRGQETQYF
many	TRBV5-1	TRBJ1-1	CASRGGTEAFF
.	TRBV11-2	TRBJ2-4	CASSIRGGENIQYF
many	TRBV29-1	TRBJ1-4	CSVETPGEKLFF
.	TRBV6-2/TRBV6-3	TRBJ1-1	CASSYSGRIQNTEAFF
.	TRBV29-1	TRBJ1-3	CSVRDGGNTIYF
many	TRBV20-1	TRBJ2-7	CSASRTRRNEQYF
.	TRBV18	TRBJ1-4	CASSPQGLTGEKLFF
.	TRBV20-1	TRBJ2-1	CSADSGVYNEQFF
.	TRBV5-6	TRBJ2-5	CASSSLRGVEETQYF
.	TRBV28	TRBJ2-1	CASTLGGTGGFHEQFF
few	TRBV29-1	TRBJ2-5	CSVLDWGETQYF
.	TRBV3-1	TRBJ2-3	CASSPGLAESTDTQYF
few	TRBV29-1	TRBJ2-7	CSVGGVAYEQYF
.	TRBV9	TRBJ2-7	CASSAGLADYEQYF
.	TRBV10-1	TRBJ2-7	CASRGLAGAPSYEQYF
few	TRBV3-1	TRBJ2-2	CASSRTLANTGELFF
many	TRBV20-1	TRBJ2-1	CSARAVGNEQFF
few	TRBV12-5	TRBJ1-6	CASGLGQGPLHF
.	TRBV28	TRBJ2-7	CASSPILAPGSSYEQYF
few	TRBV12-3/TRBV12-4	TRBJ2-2	CASSLRDTGELFF
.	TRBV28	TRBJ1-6	CASSPQGAYSPLHF
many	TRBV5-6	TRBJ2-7	CASRSGPTRDEQYF
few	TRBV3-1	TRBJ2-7	CASSPGQGGFVEQYF
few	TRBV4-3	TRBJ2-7	CASSPGVEYEQYF
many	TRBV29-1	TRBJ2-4	CSVEVDDIQYF
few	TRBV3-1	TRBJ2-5	CASSQFGTSGGETQYF
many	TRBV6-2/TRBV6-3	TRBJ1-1	CASSYKQGARWTEAFF
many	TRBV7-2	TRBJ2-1	CASSFGGTGFYREQFF